Shown below are 23 T cell receptor beta chains from a single sample sequenced in a study of blood T cells in healthy people across ages. It was with a sample-barcoded 5' primer and a J-beta primer mix that a second PCR of about 6 to 11 cycles was run. TCRdb reprocessed the 5' RACE reads with MiXCR, giving one entry per CDR3 protein. The sample contains 1.5 million to 2 million distinct CDR3 sequences, roughly 28% of which appear only once. The sequencing sample was made of blood. The receptors come from a woman aged 30 to 39 in good health.

This clonotype was picked up many times. This rearrangement joins TRBV29-1 to TRBJ2-7; weak D call: TRBD1 (5 bases). The germline V gene has CDR1 SQVTM and CDR2 ANQGSEA. The CDR3 sequence is 14 residues long. Trimming took 7 bases from V and 0 from J, leaving 16 bases between them. The CDR3 spells CSAGRQGGSYEQYF. For the CDR3, the DNA is TGCAGCGCCGGGCGGCAGGGTGGCTCCTACGAGCAGTACTTC.

Many counts were recorded for this clonotype. The chain joins TRBV20-1 to TRBJ2-3, with 9 bases that match TRBD2. Germline-derived CDR1 and CDR2 are DFQATT and SNEGSKA (reference sequence). After removal of 0 bases from V and 2 bases from J, the junction contained 6 bases not matched to a gene. The CDR3 consists of 16 residues. In nucleotides, the CDR3 is TGCAGTGCTAGAGATCCAAGCGGGGGGTACACAGATACGCAGTATTTT. It encodes CSARDPSGGYTDTQYF.

J is TRBJ2-7 and V is TRBV28; a possible D gene is TRBD2 (6 bases). CDR1 and CDR2 from the germline V gene are MDHEN and SYDVKM. Trimming removed 6 bases at V and 5 bases at J, with 20 bases between. The CDR3 runs 15 residues. The CDR3 coding sequence is TGTGCCAGCAGCGAACCGGGACTCAATTTCAACGAGCAGTACTTC. This translates into CASSEPGLNFNEQYF.

This rearrangement joins TRBV12-3 or TRBV12-4 to TRBJ2-5; D not resolved. Matching the DNA end better, TRBJ2-7 makes the J call doubtful. There are 15 residues in the CDR3. CDR3 sequence: CASSFRQIPTNEQYF. In DNA, the CDR3 is TGTGCCAGCAGTTTTAGGCAGATCCCTACCAACGAGCAGTACTTC.

V usage is TRBV9 and J usage is TRBJ2-3; no reliable D call. Trimming removed 0 bases at V and 5 bases at J, with 10 bases between. Germline V gene data show CDR1 as SGDLS and CDR2 as YYNGEE. The CDR3 runs 14 residues. The CDR3 region is CASSVAPGRDTQYF. The CDR3 DNA sequence: TGTGCCAGCAGCGTAGCCCCAGGCAGAGATACGCAGTATTTT.

The gene calls are TRBV7-2 and TRBJ1-5; no reliable D call. The germline V and J ends were trimmed by 3 bases and 5 bases, with 8 bases remaining between them. This CDR3 is built from 13 residues. CDR1 and CDR2 from the germline V gene are SGHTA and FQGNSA. CDR3: CASSFAWDQPQHF. In DNA form, the CDR3 reads TGTGCCAGCAGCTTTGCTTGGGATCAGCCCCAGCATTTT.

The chain recombines TRBV5-1 with TRBJ1-5; D is unclear. The V end lost 4 bases, the J end lost 13 bases, and 12 bases lay between the germline ends. There are 11 residues in the CDR3. In germline, CDR1 is SGHRS, CDR2 YFSETQ. CDR3 nucleotide sequence: TGCGCCAGCAGCCCCCGGATCTCTCAGCATTTT. Protein product: CASSPRISQHF. Filled out from reference TRBV5-1 and TRBJ1-5, the complete variable domain reads KAGVTQTPRYLIKTRGQQVTLSCSPISGHRSVSWYQQTPGQGLQFLFEYFSETQRNKGNFPGRFSGRQFSNSRSEMNVSTLELGDSALYLCASSPRISQHFGDGTRLSIL.

This clonotype was seen many times. The CDR3 nucleotides are TGCGCCAGCAGCTCACGACAGGGGGGAGACGAGCAGTACTTC. It codes for CASSSRQGGDEQYF. The chain recombines TRBV5-1 with TRBJ2-7; TRBD1 agrees at 9 bases. The V and J ends lost 3 bases and 5 bases, in that order; junction bases with no gene match: 6. Per germline, CDR1 SGHRS and CDR2 YFSETQ. The CDR3 covers 14 residues. Based on the CDR3 plus reference TRBV5-1 and TRBJ2-7, the full variable domain is KAGVTQTPRYLIKTRGQQVTLSCSPISGHRSVSWYQQTPGQGLQFLFEYFSETQRNKGNFPGRFSGRQFSNSRSEMNVSTLELGDSALYLCASSSRQGGDEQYFGPGTRLTVT.

This clonotype was seen a handful of times. This chain joins TRBV7-9 and TRBJ1-2; D is possibly TRBD1 (5 bases). In germline, CDR1 is SEHNR, CDR2 FQNEAQ (reference sequence). CDR3 length equals 16 residues. The V end was cut by 5 bases, the J end by 0 bases, with 16 bases between. The CDR3 DNA sequence: TGTGCCAGCAGCCAGAGGGGCACCCTAGCTAACTATGGCTACACCTTC. Its protein product is CASSQRGTLANYGYTF.

At least ten counts were recorded for this clonotype. The chain links TRBV20-1 to TRBJ2-3; D not certain. The CDR3 covers 12 residues. Germline V CDR1 and CDR2: DFQATT, SNEGSKA (reference sequence). Trimming removed 4 bases from V and 3 bases from J, with 8 bases in between. The CDR3 sequence: CSATPHTDTQYF. The CDR3 region has the DNA TGCAGTGCTACTCCACATACAGATACGCAGTATTTT.

This clonotype was counted between two and nine times. The chain combines TRBV9 with TRBJ2-5; 11 bases fit TRBD1. The DNA end is a closer match to TRBJ2-7, so the J assignment may be wrong. Per the germline V gene, CDR1 is SGDLS and CDR2 is YYNGEE. The CDR3 is 15 amino acids. The CDR3 here is CASSVGTGGLYEQYF. Written as DNA, the CDR3 is TGTGCCAGCAGCGTAGGGACAGGGGGCCTGTACGAGCAGTACTTC.

This clonotype was detected ten times or more. J is TRBJ1-6 and V is TRBV6-5, with D perhaps matching TRBD1 (5 bases). The CDR3 extends over 16 amino acids. V gave up 5 bases and J gave up 6 bases, with 17 bases separating them. Germline CDR1 reads MNHEY; CDR2 reads SVGAGI. CDR3 DNA: TGTGCCAGCAGTCGGACGGGGGTTCCTCTTAATTCACCCCTCCACTTT. The encoded protein is CASSRTGVPLNSPLHF.

This clonotype was observed at least ten times. The chain recombines TRBV18 with TRBJ2-7, with a possible D match to TRBD1 (5 bases). The CDR3 loop spans 13 amino acids. Trimming removed 5 bases at V and 2 bases at J, with 10 bases between. Germline V gives CDR1 KGHSH, CDR2 LQKENI. This chain's CDR3 is CASSEGVPYEQYF. The CDR3 DNA sequence: TGTGCCAGCTCAGAAGGGGTCCCCTACGAGCAGTACTTC.

The gene calls are TRBV29-1 and TRBJ2-3, with 9 bases fitting TRBD2. V was clipped by 4 bases and J by 2 bases; unmatched bases: 4. The CDR3 totals 14 residues. Germline lookup yields CDR1 SQVTM and CDR2 ANQGSEA. As DNA, the CDR3 is TGCAGCGTTGGCCTAGCGGGATACACAGATACGCAGTATTTT. Translation: CSVGLAGYTDTQYF.

This rearrangement joins TRBV5-1 to TRBJ2-3; the D gene is possibly TRBD1 (5 bases). This CDR3 has 14 residues. V lost 7 bases and J 5 bases, leaving 17 bases between the germline ends. Germline lookup yields CDR1 SGHRS and CDR2 YFSETQ. CDR3 coding DNA: TGCGCCAGCTCCAGGGAAGGTGTTGGAGATACGCAGTATTTT. It codes for CASSREGVGDTQYF.

This clonotype was counted at least ten times. This sequence joins TRBV12-3 or TRBV12-4 and TRBJ2-7; perhaps TRBD1 as D (6 bases). V was pared by 6 bases and J by 5 bases, with 14 bases between. The CDR3 runs to 13 residues. CDR3 protein: CASSRDRRNEQYF. In DNA form, the CDR3 reads TGTGCCAGCAGCCGAGACAGGAGGAACGAGCAGTACTTC.

This clonotype was observed a few times. The chain couples TRBV5-1 to TRBJ2-3, with no clear D. V gave up 4 bases and J gave up 2 bases, with 14 bases separating them. Germline CDR1 is SGHRS and CDR2 is YFSETQ. The CDR3 totals 15 residues. This CDR3 is CASSRVSSHTDTQYF. The CDR3 DNA sequence: TGCGCCAGCAGCCGCGTTAGCAGCCACACAGATACGCAGTATTTT.

The V gene is TRBV12-3 or TRBV12-4, the J gene TRBJ2-6; D might be TRBD2 (5 bases). This CDR3 has 18 amino acids. V lost 5 bases and J lost 0, with 17 bases in between. Here the CDR3 DNA reads TGTGCCAGCAGTACCCGACACGGACTCAACTCTGGGGCCAACGTCCTGACTTTC. Its translation is CASSTRHGLNSGANVLTF.

CDR3: CASSLGGGDGYEQYF. CDR3 sequence (DNA): TGTGCCAGCAGCTTAGGGGGTGGGGATGGGTACGAGCAGTACTTC. The chain recombines TRBV7-6 with TRBJ2-7, with D unclear. Germline lookup yields CDR1 SGHVS and CDR2 FNYEAQ. The V end was cut by 1 base, the J end by 4 bases, with 14 bases between. CDR3 length: 15 residues.

The chain couples TRBV7-7 to TRBJ2-6, with D perhaps TRBD1 (5 bases). The ends were cut back, 5 bases at V and 4 bases at J, with 21 bases in the middle. The CDR3 has 18 amino acids. Germline V CDR1 and CDR2: SSHAT, FNYEAQ (reference sequence). The CDR3 bases are TGTGCCAGCAGCCAAGATTGGGGCAGGGTGCGGGGGGCCAACGTCCTGACTTTC. As protein: CASSQDWGRVRGANVLTF. Complete variable domain (other parts from reference TRBV7-7 and TRBJ2-6): GAGVSQSPRYKVTKRGQDVTLRCDPISSHATLYWYQQALGQGPEFLTYFNYEAQPDKSGLPSDRFSAERPEGSISTLTIQRTEQRDSAMYRCASSQDWGRVRGANVLTFGAGSRLTVL.

The chain combines TRBV4-1 with TRBJ2-3; TRBD2 aligns across 7 bases. J gave up 1 base and V 0 bases, and 4 bases lay outside the gene matches. The CDR3 is 16 residues long. CDR1 MGHRA and CDR2 YSYEKL come from the germline V gene. In nucleotides, the CDR3 is TGCGCCAGCAGCCAAGAGGGAGGGCATGGCACAGATACGCAGTATTTT. Translated: CASSQEGGHGTDTQYF.

The table lists this clonotype with a few counts. The gene calls are TRBV7-9 and TRBJ1-1; tentatively, D is TRBD1 (6 bases). The V gene lost 1 base and the J gene lost 7 bases, with 10 bases spanning the gap. Germline assignment: CDR1 SEHNR and CDR2 FQNEAQ (reference sequence). This CDR3 comprises 13 residues. The CDR3 spells CASSLGGQIEAFF. CDR3 in DNA: TGTGCCAGCAGCTTAGGAGGACAGATTGAAGCTTTCTTT.

This chain links TRBV12-3 or TRBV12-4 with TRBJ2-3, with 9 bases identical to TRBD1. The V gene end was trimmed by 6 bases and the J gene end by 1 base; junction bases not matched to a gene: 8. The CDR3 is 16 residues long. CDR3 nucleotide sequence: TGTGCCAGCAGCGATCATTGGACAGGGGGCACAGATACGCAGTATTTT. Translating gives CASSDHWTGGTDTQYF.